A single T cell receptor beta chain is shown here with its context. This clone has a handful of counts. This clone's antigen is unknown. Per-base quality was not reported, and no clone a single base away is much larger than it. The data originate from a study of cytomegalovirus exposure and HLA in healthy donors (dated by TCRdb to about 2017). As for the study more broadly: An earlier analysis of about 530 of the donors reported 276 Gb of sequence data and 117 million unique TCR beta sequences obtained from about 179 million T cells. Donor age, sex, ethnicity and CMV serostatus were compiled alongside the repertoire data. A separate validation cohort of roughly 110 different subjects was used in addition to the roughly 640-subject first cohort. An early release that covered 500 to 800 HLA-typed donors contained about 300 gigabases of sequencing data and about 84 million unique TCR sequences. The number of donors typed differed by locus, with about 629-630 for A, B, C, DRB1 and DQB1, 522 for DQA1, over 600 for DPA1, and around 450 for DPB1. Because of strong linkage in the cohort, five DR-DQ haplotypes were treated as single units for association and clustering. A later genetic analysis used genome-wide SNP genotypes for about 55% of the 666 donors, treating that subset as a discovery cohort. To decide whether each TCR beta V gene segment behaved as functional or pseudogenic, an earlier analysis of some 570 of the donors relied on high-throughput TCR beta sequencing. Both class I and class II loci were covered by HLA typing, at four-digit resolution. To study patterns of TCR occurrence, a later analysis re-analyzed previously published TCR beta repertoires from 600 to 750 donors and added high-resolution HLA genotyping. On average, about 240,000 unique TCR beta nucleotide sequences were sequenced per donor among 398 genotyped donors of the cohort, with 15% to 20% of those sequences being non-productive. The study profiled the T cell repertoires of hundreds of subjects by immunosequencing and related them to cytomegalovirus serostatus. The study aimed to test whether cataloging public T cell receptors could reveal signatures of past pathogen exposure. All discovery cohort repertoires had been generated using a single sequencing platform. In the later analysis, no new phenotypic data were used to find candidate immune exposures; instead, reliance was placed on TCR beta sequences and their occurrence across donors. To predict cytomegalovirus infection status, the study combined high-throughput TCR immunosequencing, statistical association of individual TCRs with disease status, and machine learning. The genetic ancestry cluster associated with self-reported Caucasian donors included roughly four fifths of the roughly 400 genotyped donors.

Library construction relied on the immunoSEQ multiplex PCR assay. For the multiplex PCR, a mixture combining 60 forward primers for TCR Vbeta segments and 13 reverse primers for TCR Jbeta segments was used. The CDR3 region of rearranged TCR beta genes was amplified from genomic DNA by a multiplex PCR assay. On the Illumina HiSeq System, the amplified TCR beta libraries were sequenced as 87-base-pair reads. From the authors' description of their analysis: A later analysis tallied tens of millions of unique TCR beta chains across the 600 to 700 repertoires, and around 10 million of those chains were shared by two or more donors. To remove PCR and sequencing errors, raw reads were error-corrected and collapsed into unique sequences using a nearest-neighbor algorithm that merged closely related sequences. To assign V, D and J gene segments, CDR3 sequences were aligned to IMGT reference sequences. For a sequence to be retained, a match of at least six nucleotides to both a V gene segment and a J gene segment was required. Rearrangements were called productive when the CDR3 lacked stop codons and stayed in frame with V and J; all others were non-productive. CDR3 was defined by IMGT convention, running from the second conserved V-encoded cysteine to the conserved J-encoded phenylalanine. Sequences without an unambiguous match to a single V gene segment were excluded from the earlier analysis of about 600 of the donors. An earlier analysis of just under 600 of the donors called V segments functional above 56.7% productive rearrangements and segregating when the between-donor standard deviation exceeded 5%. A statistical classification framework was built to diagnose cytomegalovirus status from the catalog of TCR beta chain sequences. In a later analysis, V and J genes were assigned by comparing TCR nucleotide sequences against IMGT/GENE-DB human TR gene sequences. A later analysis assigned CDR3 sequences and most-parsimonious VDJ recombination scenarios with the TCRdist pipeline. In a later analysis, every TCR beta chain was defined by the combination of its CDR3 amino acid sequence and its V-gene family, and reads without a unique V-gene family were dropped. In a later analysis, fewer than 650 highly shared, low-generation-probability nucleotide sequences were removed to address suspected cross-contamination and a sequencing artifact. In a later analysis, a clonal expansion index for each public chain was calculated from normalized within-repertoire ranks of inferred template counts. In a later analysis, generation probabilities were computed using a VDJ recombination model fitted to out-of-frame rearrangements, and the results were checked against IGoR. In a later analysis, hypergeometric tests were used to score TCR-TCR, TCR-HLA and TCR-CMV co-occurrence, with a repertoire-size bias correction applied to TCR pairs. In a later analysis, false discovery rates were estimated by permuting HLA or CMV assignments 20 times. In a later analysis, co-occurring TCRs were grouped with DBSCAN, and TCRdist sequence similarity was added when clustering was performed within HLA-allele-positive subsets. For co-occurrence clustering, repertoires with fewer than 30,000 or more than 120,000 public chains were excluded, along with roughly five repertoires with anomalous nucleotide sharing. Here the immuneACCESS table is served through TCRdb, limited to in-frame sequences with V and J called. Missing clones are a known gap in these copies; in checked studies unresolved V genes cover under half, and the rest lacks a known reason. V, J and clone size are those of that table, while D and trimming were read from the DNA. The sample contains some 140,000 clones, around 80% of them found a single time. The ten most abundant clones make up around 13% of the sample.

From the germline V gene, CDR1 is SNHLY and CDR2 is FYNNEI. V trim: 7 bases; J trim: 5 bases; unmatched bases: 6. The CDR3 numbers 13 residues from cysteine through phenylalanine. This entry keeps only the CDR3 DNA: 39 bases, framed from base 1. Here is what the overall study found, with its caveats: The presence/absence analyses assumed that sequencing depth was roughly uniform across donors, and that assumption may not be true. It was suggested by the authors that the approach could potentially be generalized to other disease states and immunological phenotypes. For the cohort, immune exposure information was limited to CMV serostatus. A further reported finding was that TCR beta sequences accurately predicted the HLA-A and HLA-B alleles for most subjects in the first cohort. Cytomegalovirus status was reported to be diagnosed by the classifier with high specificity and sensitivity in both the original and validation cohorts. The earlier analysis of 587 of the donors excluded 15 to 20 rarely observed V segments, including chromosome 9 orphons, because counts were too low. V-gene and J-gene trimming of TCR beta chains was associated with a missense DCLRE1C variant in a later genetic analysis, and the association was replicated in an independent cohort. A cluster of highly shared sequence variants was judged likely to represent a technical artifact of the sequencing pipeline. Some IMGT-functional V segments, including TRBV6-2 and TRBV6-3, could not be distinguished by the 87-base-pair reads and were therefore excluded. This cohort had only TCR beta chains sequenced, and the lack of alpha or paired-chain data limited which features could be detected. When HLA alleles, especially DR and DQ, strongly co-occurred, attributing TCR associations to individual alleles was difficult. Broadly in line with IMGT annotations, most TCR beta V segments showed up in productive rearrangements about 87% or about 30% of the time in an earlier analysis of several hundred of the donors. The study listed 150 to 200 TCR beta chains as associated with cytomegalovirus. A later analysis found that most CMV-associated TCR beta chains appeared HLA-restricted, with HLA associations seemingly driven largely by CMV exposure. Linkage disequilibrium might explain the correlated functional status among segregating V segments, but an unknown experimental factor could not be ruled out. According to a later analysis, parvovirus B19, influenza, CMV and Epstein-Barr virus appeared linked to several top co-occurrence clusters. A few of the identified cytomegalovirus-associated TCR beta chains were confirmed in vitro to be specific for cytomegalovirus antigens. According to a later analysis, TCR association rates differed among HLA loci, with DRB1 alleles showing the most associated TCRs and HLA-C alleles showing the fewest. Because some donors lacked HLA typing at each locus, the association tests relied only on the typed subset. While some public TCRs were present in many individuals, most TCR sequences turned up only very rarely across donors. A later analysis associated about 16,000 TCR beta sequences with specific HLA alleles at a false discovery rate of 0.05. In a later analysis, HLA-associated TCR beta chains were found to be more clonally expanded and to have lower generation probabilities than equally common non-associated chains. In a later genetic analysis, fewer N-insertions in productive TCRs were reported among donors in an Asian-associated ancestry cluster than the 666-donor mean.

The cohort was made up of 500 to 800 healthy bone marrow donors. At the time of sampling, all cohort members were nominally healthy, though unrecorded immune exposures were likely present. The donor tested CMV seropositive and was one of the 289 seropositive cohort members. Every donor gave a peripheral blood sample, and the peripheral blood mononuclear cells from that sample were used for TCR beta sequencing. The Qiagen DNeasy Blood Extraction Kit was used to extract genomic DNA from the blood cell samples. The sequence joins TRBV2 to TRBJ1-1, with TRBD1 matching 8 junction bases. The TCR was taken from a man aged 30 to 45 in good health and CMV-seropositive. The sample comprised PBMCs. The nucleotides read TGTGCCAGCACCAGGGGGCGATGGACTGAAGCTTTCTTT. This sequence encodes CASTRGRWTEAFF. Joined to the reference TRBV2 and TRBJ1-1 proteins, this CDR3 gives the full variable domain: EPEVTQTPSHQVTQMGQEVILRCVPISNHLYFYWYRQILGQKVEFLVSFYNNEISEKSEIFDDQFSVERPDGSNFTLKIRSTKLEDSAMYFCASTRGRWTEAFFGQGTRLTVV.